This T cell receptor (beta chain) is from a study of cytomegalovirus exposure and HLA in healthy donors. Germline values: CDR1 SGHTA, CDR2 FQGNSA. The CDR3 length is 17 residues. V lost 3 bases, J lost 6 bases, and 14 bases stayed unmatched. PCR used 60 Vbeta primers and 13 Jbeta primers. Clones were sequenced by immunoSEQ multiplex PCR, and TCRdb holds only the in-frame ones, with some missing. Altogether 40,000 or so clones are present, roughly 90% being singletons, with the ten largest covering less than 3.5%. Worth noting for this clone: What it binds is unknown.

Study findings and constraints: CMV serostatus was the sole immune exposure information available. Presence/absence analysis assumed near-uniform sequencing depth across donors. The authors enumerated 164 TCR beta chains as linked to cytomegalovirus.

This chain links TRBV7-2 with TRBJ1-1, with 9 nucleotides matching TRBD1. This TCR came from a woman aged 18-35 years in good health and CMV-seronegative. The specimen was PBMCs. The CDR3 loop is CASSLNSFGTGIPEAFF. The DNA for the CDR3 is TGTGCCAGCAGCTTGAATTCGTTTGGGACAGGGATCCCTGAAGCTTTCTTT.